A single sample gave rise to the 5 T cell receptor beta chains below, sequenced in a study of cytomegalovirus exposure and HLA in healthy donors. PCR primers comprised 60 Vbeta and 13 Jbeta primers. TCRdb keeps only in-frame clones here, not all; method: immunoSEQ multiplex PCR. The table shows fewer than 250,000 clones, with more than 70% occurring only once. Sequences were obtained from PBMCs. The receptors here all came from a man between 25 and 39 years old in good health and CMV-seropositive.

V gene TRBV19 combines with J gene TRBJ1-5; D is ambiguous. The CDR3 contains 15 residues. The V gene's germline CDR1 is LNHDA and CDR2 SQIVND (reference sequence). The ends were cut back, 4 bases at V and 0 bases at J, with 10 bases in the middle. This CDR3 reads CASSRAVYSNQPQHF. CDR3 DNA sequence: TGTGCCAGTAGTAGGGCAGTTTATAGCAATCAGCCCCAGCATTTT.

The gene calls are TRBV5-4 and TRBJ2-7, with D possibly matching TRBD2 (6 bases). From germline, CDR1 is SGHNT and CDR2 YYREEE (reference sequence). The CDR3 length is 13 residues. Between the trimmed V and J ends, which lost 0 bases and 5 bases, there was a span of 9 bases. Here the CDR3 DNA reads TGTGCCAGCAGCTTGGAGGGCGGGAACGAGCAGTACTTC. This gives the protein CASSLEGGNEQYF.

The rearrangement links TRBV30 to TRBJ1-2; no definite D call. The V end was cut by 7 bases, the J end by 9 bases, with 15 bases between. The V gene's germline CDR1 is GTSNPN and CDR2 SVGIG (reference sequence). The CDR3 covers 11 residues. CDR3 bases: TGTGCCTCCCCGAGAGGGTCTAGCTACACCTTC. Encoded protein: CASPRGSSYTF.

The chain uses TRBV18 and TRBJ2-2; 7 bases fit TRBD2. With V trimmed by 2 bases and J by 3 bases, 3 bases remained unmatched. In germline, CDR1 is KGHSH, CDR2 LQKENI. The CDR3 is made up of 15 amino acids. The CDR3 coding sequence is TGTGCCAGCTCACCATTCGCGGGAGACACCGGGGAGCTGTTTTTT. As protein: CASSPFAGDTGELFF.

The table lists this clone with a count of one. The DNA for the CDR3 is TGTGCCAGCAGCCCGGCGGGACAGAACTATGGCTACACCTTC. Translated: CASSPAGQNYGYTF. This chain connects TRBV9 to TRBJ1-2; 7 bases are a match to TRBD1. Germline CDR1 is SGDLS and CDR2 is YYNGEE. The V and J ends lost 4 bases and 2 bases, in that order; junction bases with no gene match: 5. The CDR3 is 14 amino acids.